The rows below give T cell receptor beta chains drawn from one sample of a study of T cell changes during pregnancy in multiple sclerosis. The protocol was immunoSEQ multiplex PCR, while the TCRdb copy is restricted to in-frame clones and leaves out a portion. The sample carries about 110,000 clones, roughly nine tenths recorded once. The starting material was peripheral blood, obtained after pregnancy. The origin of the receptors is a female donor with multiple sclerosis, enrolled in a pregnancy study. CDR3s include the opening cysteine and the closing phenylalanine or tryptophan. The D gene is left open where the match is weak. Not all rows give a size; the values are once, few, many and, for expanded clones, a class.

v_call,clone_size,j_call,d_call,cdr3_aa,cdr3_nt
TRBV5-1,NA,TRBJ2-1,NA,CASSQRQGSYNEQFF,TGCGCCAGCAGCCAAAGGCAGGGCTCCTACAATGAGCAGTTCTTC
TRBV30,NA,TRBJ1-2,NA,CAWSSPSERVGNYGYTF,TGTGCCTGGAGCTCCCCCTCCGAGAGGGTAGGGAACTATGGCTACACCTTC
TRBV11-2,NA,TRBJ2-7,NA,CASSLDQVGVYEQYF,TGTGCCAGCAGCTTAGATCAGGTGGGAGTCTACGAGCAGTACTTC
TRBV10-3,NA,TRBJ1-2,NA,CAISKTFEGYTF,TGTGCCATCAGTAAAACCTTCGAGGGCTACACCTTC
TRBV7-7,NA,TRBJ2-3,NA,CASSLGIGAGESTDTQYF,TGTGCTAGCAGCTTAGGAATTGGGGCAGGGGAAAGCACAGATACGCAGTATTTT
TRBV7-6,NA,TRBJ1-4,NA,CASSLTSNAGANEKLFF,TGTGCCAGCAGCTTAACTTCGAACGCAGGGGCTAATGAAAAACTGTTTTTT
TRBV30,once,TRBJ1-4,NA,CARGGEGEKLFF,TGTGCCCGGGGAGGGGAGGGCGAAAAACTGTTTTTT
TRBV14,NA,TRBJ1-2,NA,CASSQQASNYGYTF,TGTGCCAGCAGCCAACAAGCTTCCAACTATGGCTACACCTTC
TRBV13,NA,TRBJ2-1,TRBD2,CASSVSSGGSYNEQFF,TGTGCCAGCAGCGTATCTAGCGGGGGCTCCTACAATGAGCAGTTCTTC
TRBV2,NA,TRBJ1-3,TRBD1,CASSPGQGTGNTIYF,TGTGCCAGCAGCCCGGGACAGGGGACTGGAAACACCATATATTTT
TRBV5-4,once,TRBJ2-7,TRBD1,CASSLTGGYEQYF,TGTGCCAGCAGCCTAACAGGGGGCTACGAGCAGTACTTC
TRBV30,NA,TRBJ1-2,TRBD1,CAWTDRTNYGYTF,TGTGCCTGGACGGACAGGACTAACTATGGCTACACCTTC
TRBV18,NA,TRBJ2-5,TRBD1,CASSPYRDRGLETQYF,TGTGCCAGCTCACCATACCGGGACAGGGGTCTGGAGACCCAGTACTTC
TRBV6-6,NA,TRBJ2-7,NA,CASSSVSYEQYF,TGTGCCAGCAGTTCGGTCTCCTACGAGCAGTACTTC
TRBV30,NA,TRBJ2-1,NA,CAWSRDSNSYNEQFF,TGTGCCTGGAGTAGGGACTCCAACTCCTACAATGAGCAGTTCTTC
TRBV5-6,NA,TRBJ2-1,NA,CASSLGSNEQFF,TGTGCCAGCAGCTTGGGCAGCAATGAGCAGTTCTTC
TRBV7-6,NA,TRBJ1-1,NA,CASSKPGTEAFF,TGTGCCAGCAGCAAACCGGGGACTGAAGCTTTCTTT
TRBV23-1,many,TRBJ1-2,NA,CASPNPETGRRSACDYGYTF,TGCGCCAGCCCCAACCCCGAGACAGGCAGGAGATCAGCTTGTGACTATGGCTACACCTTC
TRBV7-9,NA,TRBJ1-1,NA,CASSPPAGRGHTEAFF,TGTGCCAGCAGTCCCCCTGCGGGCCGTGGGCACACTGAAGCTTTCTTT
TRBV6-6,NA,TRBJ2-2,NA,CASSYMGGQTGELFF,TGTGCCAGCAGTTATATGGGGGGGCAAACCGGGGAGCTGTTTTTT
TRBV6-5,NA,TRBJ1-6,NA,CASTVVSYNSPLHF,TGTGCCAGCACGGTGGTTTCCTATAATTCACCCCTCCACTTT
TRBV6-5,NA,TRBJ1-2,NA,CASSSLFSGVKGYTF,TGTGCCAGCAGTTCCCTATTCTCAGGGGTAAAAGGCTACACCTTC
TRBV10-1,few,TRBJ1-2,NA,CASSESQNYGYTF,TGCGCCAGCAGTGAAAGTCAGAACTATGGCTACACCTTC
TRBV27,NA,TRBJ1-2,TRBD1,CASSFLSLPTGEGELDGYTF,TGTGCCAGCAGTTTTTTATCACTTCCGACAGGGGAGGGGGAATTAGATGGCTACACCTTC
TRBV27,NA,TRBJ2-1,TRBD2,CASSPSGGHNEQFF,TGTGCCAGCAGTCCTAGCGGGGGGCATAATGAGCAGTTCTTC
TRBV13,NA,TRBJ1-2,NA,CASSPADSNYGYTF,TGTGCCAGCAGCCCGGCCGACAGTAACTATGGCTACACCTTC
TRBV6-1,NA,TRBJ1-4,NA,CASSEAEGWGEKLFF,TGTGCCAGCAGTGAAGCCGAGGGTTGGGGTGAAAAACTGTTTTTT
TRBV7-3,NA,TRBJ2-3,TRBD2,CASSLKGGGSTDTQYF,TGTGCCAGCAGCTTAAAGGGCGGGGGGAGCACAGATACGCAGTATTTT
TRBV2,NA,TRBJ2-3,TRBD2,CASSEALRGTSKSTDTQYF,TGTGCCAGCAGTGAAGCGCTTCGGGGGACTAGCAAATCAACAGATACGCAGTATTTT
TRBV7-2,once,TRBJ2-7,NA,CASSLETRFGEQYF,TGTGCCAGCAGCTTAGAGACTAGGTTCGGCGAGCAGTACTTC
TRBV2,NA,TRBJ1-2,NA,CASREGGQINYGYTF,TGTGCCAGCAGGGAAGGGGGGCAGATTAACTATGGCTACACCTTC
TRBV19,NA,TRBJ1-6,NA,CASSIDLYSSPLHF,TGTGCCAGTAGTATAGATCTTTATTCCTCACCCCTCCACTTT
TRBV19,NA,TRBJ2-1,NA,CASTIRQGSYNEQFF,TGTGCCAGTACCATCAGGCAGGGCTCCTACAATGAGCAGTTCTTC
TRBV27,once,TRBJ1-1,NA,CASSSDRNTEAFF,TGTGCCAGCAGCAGTGACAGGAACACTGAAGCTTTCTTT
TRBV14,NA,TRBJ1-1,NA,CASSQDQQTMNTEAFF,TGTGCCAGCAGCCAAGATCAACAGACCATGAACACTGAAGCTTTCTTT
TRBV7-7,NA,TRBJ2-7,NA,CASSLSPSHYEQYF,TGTGCTAGCAGCTTGTCCCCAAGCCACTACGAGCAGTACTTC
TRBV25-1,few,TRBJ2-3,NA,CASSEYRDTDTQYF,TGTGCCAGCAGTGAATATCGGGACACAGATACGCAGTATTTT
TRBV4-1,NA,TRBJ1-2,NA,CASSQDLTNYGYTF,TGCGCCAGCAGCCAAGATTTAACTAACTATGGCTACACCTTC
TRBV14,NA,TRBJ1-6,TRBD1,CASSSRTGTYNSPLHF,TGTGCCAGCAGCTCAAGGACAGGGACCTATAATTCACCCCTCCACTTT
TRBV7-8,once,TRBJ1-1,TRBD1,CASSAGTGAFF,TGTGCCAGCAGCGCAGGGACAGGAGCTTTCTTT
TRBV4-1,NA,TRBJ2-2,NA,CASSQGANTGELFF,TGCGCCAGCAGCCAAGGAGCTAACACCGGGGAGCTGTTTTTT
TRBV14,NA,TRBJ1-1,NA,CASSQVSLMNTEAFF,TGTGCCAGCAGCCAAGTTTCACTCATGAACACTGAAGCTTTCTTT
TRBV2,NA,TRBJ2-2,NA,CASSEVLRVGTGELFF,TGTGCCAGCAGTGAAGTGCTCAGGGTGGGAACCGGGGAGCTGTTTTTT
TRBV9,NA,TRBJ1-2,NA,CASSNDVVPMINYGYTF,TGTGCCAGCAGCAACGATGTAGTTCCTATGATTAACTATGGCTACACCTTC
TRBV4-2,NA,TRBJ2-7,NA,CASSQEGGGGEQYF,TGTGCCAGCAGCCAAGAGGGGGGAGGGGGCGAGCAGTACTTC
TRBV30,NA,TRBJ1-2,NA,CAWMPPGGGATF,TGTGCCTGGATGCCCCCCGGCGGGGGCGCAACCTTC
TRBV30,NA,TRBJ1-3,NA,CAWSDRVGNVGNTIYF,TGTGCCTGGAGTGACCGGGTCGGGAATGTTGGAAACACCATATATTTT
TRBV7-3,once,TRBJ2-2,TRBD1,CASSLNAGGATGELFF,TGTGCCAGCAGCTTAAACGCAGGGGGCGCGACCGGGGAGCTGTTTTTT
TRBV23-1,NA,TRBJ2-3,TRBD1,CASSPRDRVPDTQYF,TGCGCCAGCAGCCCCCGGGACAGGGTCCCCGATACGCAGTATTTT
TRBV18,once,TRBJ1-3,NA,CASSRARGTSSGNTIYF,TGTGCCAGCTCGCGGGCACGGGGAACCAGCTCTGGAAACACCATATATTTT
TRBV6-1,NA,TRBJ2-6,NA,CASSELGGGGANVLTF,TGTGCCAGCAGTGAATTGGGGGGTGGCGGGGCCAACGTCCTGACTTTC
TRBV7-6,NA,TRBJ1-2,NA,CASSFAPRGSPNYGYTF,TGTGCCAGCAGCTTTGCTCCCCGGGGGTCCCCTAACTATGGCTACACCTTC
TRBV5-1,NA,TRBJ1-6,NA,CASSLDQAYNSPLHF,TGCGCCAGCAGCTTGGACCAGGCCTATAATTCACCCCTCCACTTT
TRBV5-1,NA,TRBJ2-7,TRBD2,CASSSGTSDSYEQYF,TGCGCCAGCAGCTCCGGGACTAGCGATTCCTACGAGCAGTACTTC
TRBV7-2,NA,TRBJ2-1,TRBD1,CASSLSGQGAYNEQFF,TGTGCCAGCAGCTTATCGGGACAGGGGGCTTACAATGAGCAGTTCTTC
TRBV19,NA,TRBJ1-2,NA,CASSTGQAYGYTF,TGTGCCAGTAGTACGGGACAAGCGTATGGCTACACCTTC
TRBV7-8,NA,TRBJ2-1,TRBD2,CASSPHAVRGVPREQFF,TGTGCCAGCAGCCCTCACGCGGTGCGGGGGGTCCCTAGGGAGCAGTTCTTC
TRBV7-2,NA,TRBJ2-1,TRBD2,CASSHSGGVVGQFF,TGTGCCAGCAGCCACAGCGGGGGGGTGGTTGGGCAGTTCTTC
TRBV6-5,NA,TRBJ2-5,TRBD1,CASSPLGQGQETQYF,TGTGCCAGCAGCCCCCTCGGACAGGGACAAGAGACCCAGTACTTC
TRBV6-6,NA,TRBJ1-5,TRBD1,CASRGGGRGGNQPQHF,TGTGCCAGCAGGGGGGGAGGCAGGGGGGGCAATCAGCCCCAGCATTTT